The next 25 T cell receptor beta chains were all read from a single sample in a study of blood T cell repertoires in COVID-19 (dated by TCRdb to 2020 to 2021). Library creation used the immunoSEQ multiplex PCR assay. The table was pulled from immuneACCESS by TCRdb, which kept in-frame rearrangements only. Such tables lose some clones; where checked, under half of the loss comes from unresolved V genes, and the rest has no known cause. This sample has roughly 100,000 clones in its table, and about 87% of those were observed once. Of the sample, about 20% falls within the top ten clones. Sequences were obtained from peripheral blood. These receptors all stem from a human donor in a cohort sampled during active COVID-19.

The V gene is TRBV2, the J gene TRBJ2-5; 8 bases fit TRBD2. In germline, CDR1 is SNHLY, CDR2 FYNNEI. The CDR3 sequence is 16 residues long. The J segment lost 9 bases and the V segment lost 5 bases, leaving 17 bases of the junction unmatched. The CDR3 region has the DNA TGTGCCAGCAGTCTTACTACAGCCGGGACTAGTCGGGCCCAGTACTTC. Encoded protein: CASSLTTAGTSRAQYF.

This clone was observed a handful of times. V is TRBV4-2 and J is TRBJ1-5; 9 bases are a match to TRBD1. The CDR3 is 14 residues long. The germline CDR1 and CDR2 sequences are LGHNA and YNFKEQ. J lost 7 bases, V lost 3 bases, and 4 bases had no gene match. The DNA of the CDR3 is TGTGCCAGCAGCCACCAGGGGACAGGGCAGCCCCAGCATTTT. This gives the protein CASSHQGTGQPQHF.

The chain couples TRBV29-1 to TRBJ2-3; TRBD2 agrees at 12 bases. CDR1 is SQVTM and CDR2 is ANQGSEA in the germline V gene. The CDR3 has 16 residues. After removal of 6 bases from V and 0 bases from J, the junction contained 7 bases not matched to a gene. In DNA form, the CDR3 reads TGCAGCGTGGGACTAGCGGGTTCCTCTAGCACAGATACGCAGTATTTT. This sequence encodes CSVGLAGSSSTDTQYF.

V gene TRBV10-3 combines with J gene TRBJ2-1; maybe TRBD1 (6 bases). The CDR3 has 14 residues. V gave up 6 bases and J gave up 10 bases, with 19 bases separating them. CDR1 ENHRY and CDR2 SYGVKD come from the germline V gene. The CDR3 sequence is CAISAVTGPSEQFF. The CDR3 DNA is TGTGCCATCAGCGCAGTGACAGGTCCTAGCGAGCAGTTCTTC.

The chain uses TRBV11-2 and TRBJ2-7, with a possible D match to TRBD1 (5 bases). From germline, CDR1 is SGHAT and CDR2 FQNNGV. The CDR3 extends over 14 amino acids. V was shortened by 1 base and J by 2 bases, with 9 bases between the two germline ends. The CDR3 loop reads CASSLGADTYEQYF. The CDR3, as DNA: TGTGCCAGCAGCTTAGGCGCGGACACCTACGAGCAGTACTTC.

The V call is TRBV27, the J call TRBJ2-7, with D possibly being TRBD2 (5 bases). Germline CDR1 is MNHEY and CDR2 is SMNVEV (reference sequence). The CDR3 sequence is 16 residues long. V shed 4 bases and J shed 2 bases, with 18 bases lying between them. DNA for the CDR3: TGTGCCAGCAGTTCCCCCTACGAGCGGAAGGCCTACGAGCAGTACTTC. Amino acid sequence: CASSSPYERKAYEQYF.

V and J are TRBV19 and TRBJ2-7; D gene uncertain. Germline V gene sequence: CDR1 LNHDA, CDR2 SQIVND (reference sequence). This CDR3 has 13 amino acids. V was clipped by 5 bases and J by 2 bases, with 10 bases between them. CDR3 residues: CASSPRLAYEQYF. The CDR3 DNA follows: TGTGCCAGTAGTCCGAGGCTAGCCTACGAGCAGTACTTC.

The chain links TRBV7-3 to TRBJ1-1; TRBD1 agrees at 10 bases. V shed 3 bases and J 7 bases; nucleotides not matched to a gene: 5. The CDR3 has 14 amino acids. Germline assignment: CDR1 SGHTA and CDR2 FQGTGA. The CDR3 sequence is CASSFLGQGGEAFF. In DNA form, the CDR3 reads TGTGCCAGCAGCTTCCTTGGACAGGGGGGTGAAGCTTTCTTT.

This chain connects TRBV4-2 to TRBJ1-3; no clear D gene. Trimming left V 0 bases short and J 2 bases short, with 11 bases between. The CDR3 is 16 amino acids. Germline CDR1 reads LGHNA; CDR2 reads YNFKEQ. In DNA, the CDR3 is TGTGCCAGCAGCCAAGAGTCCGTAGAACCTGGAAACACCATATATTTT. It yields the protein CASSQESVEPGNTIYF.

This clone was detected a few times. DNA of the CDR3: TGTGCCAGCAGCCGGACAGGGGGTGCCAATCAGCCCCAGCATTTT. Its protein is CASSRTGGANQPQHF. This chain connects TRBV6-5 to TRBJ1-5, with 10 bases that match TRBD1. The CDR3 consists of 15 residues. In germline, CDR1 is MNHEY, CDR2 SVGAGI. The trim removed 6 bases at V and 3 bases at J, leaving 5 bases unmatched.

This chain connects TRBV19 to TRBJ1-1; D is possibly TRBD1 (6 bases). This CDR3 is 15 amino acids long. Germline V gene lookup returns CDR1 LNHDA and CDR2 SQIVND (reference sequence). The V gene lost 7 bases and the J gene lost 0 bases, with 15 bases spanning the gap. In DNA, the CDR3 is TGTGCCAGTACCCCTCCCGGGACATTGAACACTGAAGCTTTCTTT. It codes for CASTPPGTLNTEAFF.

Note on this clone: At one end the junction does not follow the germline gene, possibly because of a read error. This sequence joins TRBV7-7 and TRBJ2-3; 14 bases map to TRBD2. The length of the CDR3 is 15 residues. Germline V gene sequence: CDR1 SSHAT, CDR2 FNYEAQ (reference sequence). Here the CDR3 reads CASSLGLAGADTQYF. CDR3 bases: TGTGCTAGCAGCTTGGGACTAGCGGGAGCAGATACGCAGTATTTT.

A remark on this clone: The junction departs from germline at one end; a sequencing error may be responsible. This chain connects TRBV10-3 to TRBJ2-7; 7 bases fit TRBD1. The CDR3 totals 14 residues. Germline V gene data show CDR1 as ENHRY and CDR2 as SYGVKD. The CDR3 protein is CAIKTGTESSADIF. CDR3 coding DNA: TGTGCCATCAAAACCGGGACAGAATCCTCCGCCGACATCTTC.

The rearrangement uses TRBV11-2 and TRBJ1-1; 7 bases are shared with TRBD1. Germline CDR1 SGHAT, CDR2 FQNNGV. V shed 1 base and J 7 bases; nucleotides not matched to a gene: 9. This CDR3 has 15 residues. CDR3 sequence (DNA): TGTGCCAGCAGCTTAGCTGAAGGGGGCATGAATGAAGCTTTCTTT. It is translated as CASSLAEGGMNEAFF.

J is TRBJ1-1 and V is TRBV7-9; 8 nucleotides line up with TRBD1. The junction had 5 bases not matched to a gene; V was cut back by 7 bases and J by 1 base. This CDR3 spans 14 amino acids. The germline V gene encodes CDR1 SEHNR and CDR2 FQNEAQ (reference sequence). The CDR3 DNA sequence: TGTGCCAGCATTCTAGGGACAGGGAACACTGAAGCTTTCTTT. Translating it yields CASILGTGNTEAFF.

The chain carries TRBV18 and TRBJ1-2, with TRBD1 as a possible D gene (5 bases). CDR3 length: 14 amino acids. V lost 3 bases and J lost 4, with 12 bases in between. Germline CDR1 KGHSH, CDR2 LQKENI. CDR3 bases: TGTGCCAGCTCACCGCCAGGGTTCTTCTATGGCTACACCTTC. Amino acid sequence: CASSPPGFFYGYTF.

This clone was detected only once. The chain combines TRBV10-3 with TRBJ2-3, with a tentative D call TRBD2 (6 bases). In germline, CDR1 is ENHRY, CDR2 SYGVKD. The CDR3 is 17 amino acids. Trimming left V 2 bases short and J 0 bases short, with 15 bases between. Written as DNA, the CDR3 is TGTGCCATCAGTGAGAGGTCTAGCGAACAAAGCACAGATACGCAGTATTTT. Residues: CAISERSSEQSTDTQYF.

The chain joins TRBV20-1 to TRBJ1-2; D is possibly TRBD1 (6 bases). There are 14 residues in the CDR3. Germline CDR1 reads DFQATT; CDR2 reads SNEGSKA (reference sequence). V shed 3 bases and J shed 0 bases, with 11 bases lying between them. The CDR3 spells CSASRDNSNYGYTF. The CDR3 DNA is TGCAGTGCTAGTCGGGACAACTCTAACTATGGCTACACCTTC.

This clone occurred once. This chain links TRBV28 with TRBJ2-7, with 8 bases lining up with TRBD1. Per germline, CDR1 MDHEN and CDR2 SYDVKM. CDR3 length: 18 residues. V lost 3 bases to trimming and J lost 4 bases; unmatched junction nucleotides: 17. CDR3 DNA sequence: TGTGCCAGCAGTTTTTTCCATCTTAGGACAGGGCTGGGTTACGAGCAGTACTTC. Protein product: CASSFFHLRTGLGYEQYF.

V usage is TRBV4-3 and J usage is TRBJ2-5; TRBD2 matches at 7 bases. J was trimmed by 5 bases and V by 0 bases; bases with no gene match: 9. The CDR3 spans 16 residues. From germline, CDR1 is LGHNA and CDR2 YSLEER. The CDR3 region is CASSQDSGPGVETQYF. In nucleotides, the CDR3 is TGCGCCAGCAGCCAAGATAGCGGGCCGGGGGTGGAGACCCAGTACTTC.

The chain combines TRBV19 with TRBJ2-3, with 9 bases that match TRBD2. This CDR3 is built from 15 residues. Germline trimming cut 3 bases from V and 4 bases from J; bases unmatched to any gene: 5. Germline V gene sequence: CDR1 LNHDA, CDR2 SQIVND (reference sequence). This CDR3 is CASSMLAGDSDTQYF. CDR3 DNA: TGTGCCAGTAGTATGTTAGCGGGAGACTCAGATACGCAGTATTTT.

The V call is TRBV19, the J call TRBJ1-5; maybe TRBD1 (6 bases). CDR1 is LNHDA, CDR2 SQIVND, per germline (reference sequence). The CDR3 has 18 residues. V was shortened by 8 bases and J by 3 bases, with 26 bases between the two germline ends. The CDR3 nucleotides read TGTGCCAGTTCAGGTGGAAAGAACAGGGTGGGCTACAATCAGCCCCAGCATTTT. The encoded protein is CASSGGKNRVGYNQPQHF.

CDR3 DNA: TGTGCCAGCAACTCAGGGGGCGAGTCGGTGGCTTTCTTT. This encodes CASNSGGESVAFF. The chain is built from TRBV5-4 and TRBJ1-1; 8 bases align to TRBD1. The CDR3 contains 13 residues. The germline V gene encodes CDR1 SGHNT and CDR2 YYREEE (reference sequence). V lost 6 bases, J lost 11 bases, and 12 bases stayed unmatched.

This clone was seen more than once but under ten times. The chain is built from TRBV19 and TRBJ2-2, with D perhaps TRBD1 (6 bases). V was shortened by 5 bases and J by 4 bases, with 8 bases between the two germline ends. Per germline, CDR1 LNHDA and CDR2 SQIVND (reference sequence). This CDR3 spans 13 amino acids. CDR3 coding DNA: TGTGCCAGTAGTCGACAGGTCACCGGGGAGCTGTTTTTT. Its translation: CASSRQVTGELFF.

The V gene is TRBV5-5, the J gene TRBJ2-3; 9 bases match TRBD2. The CDR3 has 16 amino acids. Germline V gene lookup returns CDR1 SGHKS and CDR2 YYEKEE (reference sequence). V trimming: 0 bases; J trimming: 2 bases; junction bases outside the gene matches: 4. As DNA, the CDR3 is TGTGCCAGCAGCTTGGTCCTAGCGGGGACCACAGATACGCAGTATTTT. Amino acids: CASSLVLAGTTDTQYF.